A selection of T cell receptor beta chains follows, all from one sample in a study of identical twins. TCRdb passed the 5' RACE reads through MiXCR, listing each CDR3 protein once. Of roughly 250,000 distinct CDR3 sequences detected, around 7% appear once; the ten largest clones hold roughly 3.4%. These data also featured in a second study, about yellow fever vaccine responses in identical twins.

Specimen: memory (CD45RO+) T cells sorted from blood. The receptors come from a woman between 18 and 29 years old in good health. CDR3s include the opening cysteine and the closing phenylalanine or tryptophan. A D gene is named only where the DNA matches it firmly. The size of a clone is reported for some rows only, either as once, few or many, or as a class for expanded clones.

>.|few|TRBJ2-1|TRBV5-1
TGCGCCAGCACCCTTGGGGGGGGGCCGGGCAATGAGCAGTTCTTC
CASTLGGGPGNEQFF
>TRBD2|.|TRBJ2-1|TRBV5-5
TGTGCCAGCAGCTTCGGGACTAGCGGGGGGACCAATGAGCAGTTCTTC
CASSFGTSGGTNEQFF
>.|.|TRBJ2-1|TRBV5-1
TGCGCCAGCAGCTTGGATCCCCGGACGACTGGCAATGAGCAGTTCTTC
CASSLDPRTTGNEQFF
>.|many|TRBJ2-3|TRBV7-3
TGTGCCAGCAGCTCCCAGGGTGGATACACAGATACGCAGTATTTT
CASSSQGGYTDTQYF
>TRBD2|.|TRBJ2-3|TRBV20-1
TGCAGTGCTTCTAAGATAGCGGGAGGGAAAAGGAAGATAGATACGCAGTATTTT
CSASKIAGGKRKIDTQYF
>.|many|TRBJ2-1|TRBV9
TGTGCCAGCAGCGCCCCGGGGTCCATCGCTGAGCAGTTCTTC
CASSAPGSIAEQFF
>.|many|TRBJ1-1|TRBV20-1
TGCAGTGCTGCTGGATCTAACACTGAAGCTTTCTTT
CSAAGSNTEAFF
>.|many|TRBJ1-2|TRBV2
TGTGCCAGCAGTGAAAGGGACAAGGGCAGCGGCTACACCTTC
CASSERDKGSGYTF
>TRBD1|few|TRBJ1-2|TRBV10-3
TGTGCCATCACGGCCAGGGGGGACTATGGCTACACCTTC
CAITARGDYGYTF
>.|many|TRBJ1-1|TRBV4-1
TGCGCCAGCAGCCCCACCGGGACGGTCCGTGGCACTGAAGCTTTCTTT
CASSPTGTVRGTEAFF
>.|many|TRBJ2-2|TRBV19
TGTGCCAGTAGTATAGATCGGAACACCGGGGAGCTGTTTTTT
CASSIDRNTGELFF
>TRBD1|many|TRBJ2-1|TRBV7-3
TGTGCCAGCAGCCCTAATACCGGGACAGGGAACAATGAGCAGTTCTTC
CASSPNTGTGNNEQFF
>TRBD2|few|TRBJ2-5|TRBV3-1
TGTGCCAGCAGTCCGACTAGCACGGAGACCCAGTACTTC
CASSPTSTETQYF
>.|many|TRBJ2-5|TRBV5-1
TGCGCCAGCAGCGGAAGGTTACAAGAGACCCAGTACTTC
CASSGRLQETQYF
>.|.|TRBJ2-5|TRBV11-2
TGTGCCAGCAGCTTAGGGGTGGCAGAGACCCAGTACTTC
CASSLGVAETQYF
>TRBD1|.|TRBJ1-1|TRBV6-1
TGTGCCAGCAGTGACAGGGGGCGCACAACTGAAGCTTTCTTT
CASSDRGRTTEAFF
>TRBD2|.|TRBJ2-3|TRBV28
TGTGCCAGCCGGGGGGCGGGACTAGCGTTTGGCACAGATACGCAGTATTTT
CASRGAGLAFGTDTQYF